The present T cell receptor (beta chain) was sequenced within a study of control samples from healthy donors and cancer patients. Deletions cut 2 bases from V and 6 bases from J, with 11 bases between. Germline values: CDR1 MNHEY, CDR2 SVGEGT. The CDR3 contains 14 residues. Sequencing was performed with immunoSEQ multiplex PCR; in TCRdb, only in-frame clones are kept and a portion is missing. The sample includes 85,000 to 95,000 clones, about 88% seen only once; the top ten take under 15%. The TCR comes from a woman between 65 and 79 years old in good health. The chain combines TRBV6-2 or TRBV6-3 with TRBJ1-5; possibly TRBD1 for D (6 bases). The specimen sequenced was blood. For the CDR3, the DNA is TGTGCCAGCAGTTACGGGGGGCAAGGTCAGCCCCAGCATTTT. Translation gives CASSYGGQGQPQHF.